The sequence of this T cell receptor (beta chain) was determined in a study of chemoradiotherapy in HPV16-positive cancers. Germline CDR1 is SGDLS and CDR2 is YYNGEE. The V gene lost 0 bases and the J gene lost 4 bases, with 5 bases spanning the gap. This CDR3 has 13 residues. The data were produced by immunoSEQ multiplex PCR, yet TCRdb's version contains in-frame clones alone and is incomplete. Among 25,000 to 30,000 clones, around 84% were seen once, and the ten largest hold about 6%. The clonotype originates from a human donor with HPV-associated anogenital cancer. This specimen was blood, taken from a patient who underwent chemoradiotherapy. This chain joins TRBV9 and TRBJ2-1; D is unresolved. CDR3 bases: TGTGCCAGCAGCGTAGTATCTTACAATGAGCAGTTCTTC. Residues: CASSVVSYNEQFF.